This TCR beta chain was observed in a study of cytomegalovirus exposure and HLA in healthy donors. General study findings and limits: The study designated 160 or so TCR beta chains cytomegalovirus-associated. As was reported, the classifier diagnosed cytomegalovirus status with high specificity and sensitivity. The authors later found TCR association rates varying by HLA locus, with DRB1 most and HLA-C fewest.

The PCR made use of 60 Vbeta and 13 Jbeta primers. Libraries were prepared by immunoSEQ multiplex PCR; TCRdb keeps only in-frame clonotypes and omits some of them. This sample has around 98,000 clones; roughly 81% occur once, and the top ten carry about 1.5%. Germline V gives CDR1 SGHRS, CDR2 YFSETQ. The CDR3 consists of 16 residues. As for this clone: The antigen is unknown. The germline gene is not matched at one end of the junction; a read error may be the cause.

The sample taken for sequencing was PBMCs. This sequence originates from a man aged 35-49 years in good health and CMV-seronegative. J is TRBJ1-2 and V is TRBV5-1; TRBD1 is a possible D gene (6 bases). Here the CDR3 reads CASSLETGAETYGYTF. The DNA for the CDR3 is TGCGCCAGCAGTTTGGAGACAGGAGCTGAGACCTATGGCTACACCTTC.